This T cell receptor (beta chain) derives from a study of response to subunit inactivated influenza vaccine. This clonotype was recorded at least ten times. Germline V gives CDR1 LNHDA, CDR2 SQIVND (reference sequence). The V end was cut by 3 bases, the J end by 4 bases, with 13 bases between. There are 15 residues in the CDR3. A single record per CDR3 protein comes from TCRdb applying MiXCR to the RT-PCR reads. The sample includes over 300,000 distinct CDR3 sequences, 20% to 25% of them seen just once. This chain links TRBV19 with TRBJ1-5; D is perhaps TRBD1 (5 bases). The origin of this receptor is a man between 45 and 75 years old who received an inactivated influenza vaccine. The specimen was PBMCs from blood, collected about 20 months after vaccination. CDR3 DNA sequence: TGTGCCAGTAGTATGTGGGGCAGAACAAATCAGCCCCAGCATTTT. The encoded protein is CASSMWGRTNQPQHF.